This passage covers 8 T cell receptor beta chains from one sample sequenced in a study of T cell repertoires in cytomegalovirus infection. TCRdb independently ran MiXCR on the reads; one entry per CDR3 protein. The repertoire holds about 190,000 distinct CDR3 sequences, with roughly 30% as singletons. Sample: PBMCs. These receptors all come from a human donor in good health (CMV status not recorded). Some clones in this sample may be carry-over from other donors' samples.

CDR3 sequence: CASGMDSPYEQYF. For the CDR3, the DNA is TGTGCTAGTGGTATGGACAGCCCCTACGAGCAGTACTTC. V and J are TRBV12-5 and TRBJ2-7; a possible D gene is TRBD1 (6 bases). Trimming removed 5 bases from V and 2 bases from J, with 10 bases in between. The CDR3 spans 13 residues. CDR1 and CDR2 from the germline V gene are LGHNT and FRNRAP.

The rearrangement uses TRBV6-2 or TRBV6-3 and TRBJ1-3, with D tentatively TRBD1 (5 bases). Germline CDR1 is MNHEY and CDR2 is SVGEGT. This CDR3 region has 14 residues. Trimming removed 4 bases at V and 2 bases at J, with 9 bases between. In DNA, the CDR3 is TGTGCCAGCAGTTCGACAGTCCCTGGAAACACCATATATTTT. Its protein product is CASSSTVPGNTIYF.

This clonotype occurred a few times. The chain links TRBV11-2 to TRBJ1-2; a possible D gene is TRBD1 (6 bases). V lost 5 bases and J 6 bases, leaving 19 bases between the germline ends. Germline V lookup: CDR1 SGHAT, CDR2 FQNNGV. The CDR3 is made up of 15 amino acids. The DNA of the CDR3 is TGTGCCAGCAGCCGAGCGGAACGGACAGTCGATGGCTACACCTTC. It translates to CASSRAERTVDGYTF.

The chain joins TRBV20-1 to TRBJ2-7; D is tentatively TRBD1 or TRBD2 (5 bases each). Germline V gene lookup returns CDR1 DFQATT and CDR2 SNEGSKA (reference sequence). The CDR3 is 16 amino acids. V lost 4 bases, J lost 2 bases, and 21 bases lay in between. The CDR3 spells CSATRTQGRGAYEQYF. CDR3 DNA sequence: TGCAGTGCTACCCGGACCCAGGGACGGGGAGCCTACGAGCAGTACTTC.

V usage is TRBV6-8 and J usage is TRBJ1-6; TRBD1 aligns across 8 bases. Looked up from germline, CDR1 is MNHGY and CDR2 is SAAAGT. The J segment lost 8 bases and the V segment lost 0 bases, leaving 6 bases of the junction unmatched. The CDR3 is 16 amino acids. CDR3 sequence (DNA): TGTGCCAGCAGTTACTCCTCCGGGACAGGAGATTCACCCCTCCACTTT. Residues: CASSYSSGTGDSPLHF.

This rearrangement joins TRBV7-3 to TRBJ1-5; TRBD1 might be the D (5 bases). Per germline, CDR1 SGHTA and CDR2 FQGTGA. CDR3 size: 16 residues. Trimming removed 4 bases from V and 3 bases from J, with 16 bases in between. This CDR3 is CASSYPTDSPNQPQHF. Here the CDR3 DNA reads TGTGCCAGCAGCTATCCTACTGACAGCCCCAATCAGCCCCAGCATTTT. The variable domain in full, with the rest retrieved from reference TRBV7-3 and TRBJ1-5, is GAGVSQTPSNKVTEKGKYVELRCDPISGHTALYWYRQSLGQGPEFLIYFQGTGAADDSGLPNDRFFAVRPEGSVSTLKIQRTERGDSAVYLCASSYPTDSPNQPQHFGDGTRLSIL.

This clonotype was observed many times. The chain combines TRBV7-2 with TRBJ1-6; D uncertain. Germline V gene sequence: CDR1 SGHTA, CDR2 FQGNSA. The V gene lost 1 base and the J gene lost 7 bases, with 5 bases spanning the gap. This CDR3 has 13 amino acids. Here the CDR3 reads CASSLEWNSPLHF. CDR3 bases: TGTGCCAGCAGCTTAGAATGGAATTCACCCCTCCACTTT.

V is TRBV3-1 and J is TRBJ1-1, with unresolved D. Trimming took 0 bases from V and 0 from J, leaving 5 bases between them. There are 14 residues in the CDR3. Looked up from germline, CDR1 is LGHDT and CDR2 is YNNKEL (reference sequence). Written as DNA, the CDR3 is TGTGCCAGCAGCCAAGAGGTCATGAACACTGAAGCTTTCTTT. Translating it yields CASSQEVMNTEAFF.